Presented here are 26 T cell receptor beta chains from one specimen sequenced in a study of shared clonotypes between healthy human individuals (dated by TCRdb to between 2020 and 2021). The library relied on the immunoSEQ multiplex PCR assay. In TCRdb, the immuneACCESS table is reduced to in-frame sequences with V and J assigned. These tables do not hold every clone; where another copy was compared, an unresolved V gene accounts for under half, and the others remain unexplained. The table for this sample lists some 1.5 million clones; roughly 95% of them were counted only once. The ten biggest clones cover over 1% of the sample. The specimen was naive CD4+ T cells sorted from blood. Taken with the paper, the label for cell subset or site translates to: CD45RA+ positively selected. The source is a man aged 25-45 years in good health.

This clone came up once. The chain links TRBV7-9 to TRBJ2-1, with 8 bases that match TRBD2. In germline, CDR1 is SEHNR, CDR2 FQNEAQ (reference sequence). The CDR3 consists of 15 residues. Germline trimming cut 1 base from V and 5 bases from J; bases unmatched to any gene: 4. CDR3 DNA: TGTGCCAGCAGCTTAGGGGTAGCGGGGAACAATGAGCAGTTCTTC. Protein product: CASSLGVAGNNEQFF.

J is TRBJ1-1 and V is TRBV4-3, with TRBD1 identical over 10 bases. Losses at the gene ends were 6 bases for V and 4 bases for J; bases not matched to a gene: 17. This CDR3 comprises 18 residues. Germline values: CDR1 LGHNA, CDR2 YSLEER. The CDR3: CASRLTPGQGSGSTEAFF. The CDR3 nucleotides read TGCGCCAGCAGACTCACCCCGGGACAGGGGAGTGGTAGCACTGAAGCTTTCTTT.

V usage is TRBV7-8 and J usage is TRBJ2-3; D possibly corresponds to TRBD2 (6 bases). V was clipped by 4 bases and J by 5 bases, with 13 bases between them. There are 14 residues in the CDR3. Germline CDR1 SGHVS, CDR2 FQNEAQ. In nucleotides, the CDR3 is TGTGCCAGCAGCTCCCAAACCGGGGGAGATACGCAGTATTTT. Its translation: CASSSQTGGDTQYF.

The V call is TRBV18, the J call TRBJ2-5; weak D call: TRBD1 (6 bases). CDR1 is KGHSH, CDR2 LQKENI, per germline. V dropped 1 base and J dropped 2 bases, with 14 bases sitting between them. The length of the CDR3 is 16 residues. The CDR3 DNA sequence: TGTGCCAGCTCACCACTAAACAGGGTTGGGCAAGAGACCCAGTACTTC. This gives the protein CASSPLNRVGQETQYF.

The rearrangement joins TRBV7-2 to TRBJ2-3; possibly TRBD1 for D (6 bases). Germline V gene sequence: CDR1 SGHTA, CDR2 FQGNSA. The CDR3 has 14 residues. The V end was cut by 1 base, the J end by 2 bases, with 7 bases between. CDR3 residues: CASSLGGHTDTQYF. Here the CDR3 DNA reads TGTGCCAGCAGCTTAGGGGGACACACAGATACGCAGTATTTT.

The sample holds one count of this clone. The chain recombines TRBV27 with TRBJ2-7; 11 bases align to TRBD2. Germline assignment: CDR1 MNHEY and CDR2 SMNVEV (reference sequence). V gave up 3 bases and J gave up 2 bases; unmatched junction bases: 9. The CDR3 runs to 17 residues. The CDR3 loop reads CASSLHGTSGQTYEQYF. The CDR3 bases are TGTGCCAGCAGTTTGCACGGGACTAGCGGACAAACCTACGAGCAGTACTTC.

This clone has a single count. The CDR3 nucleotides are TGTGCCAGCTCACCCCGCGGGTCGAGTGGCAATCAGCCCCAGCATTTT. This codes for CASSPRGSSGNQPQHF. The chain has TRBV18 and TRBJ1-5, with D unresolved. Trimming cost V 3 bases and J 2 bases, with 14 bases left between them. This CDR3 contains 16 residues. Looked up from germline, CDR1 is KGHSH and CDR2 is LQKENI.

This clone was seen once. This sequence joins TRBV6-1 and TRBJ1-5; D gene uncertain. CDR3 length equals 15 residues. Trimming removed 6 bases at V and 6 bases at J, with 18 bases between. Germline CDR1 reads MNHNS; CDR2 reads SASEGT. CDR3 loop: CASRTVTSESQPQHF. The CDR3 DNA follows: TGTGCCAGCAGAACCGTGACATCGGAAAGTCAGCCCCAGCATTTT.

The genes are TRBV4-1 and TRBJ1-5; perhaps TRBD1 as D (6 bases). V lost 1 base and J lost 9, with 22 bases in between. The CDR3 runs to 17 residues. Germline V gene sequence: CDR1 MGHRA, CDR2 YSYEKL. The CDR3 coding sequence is TGCGCCAGCAGCCAAGGGGAGTGGGGGCTCAATCAGGGGCCCCAGCATTTT. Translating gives CASSQGEWGLNQGPQHF.

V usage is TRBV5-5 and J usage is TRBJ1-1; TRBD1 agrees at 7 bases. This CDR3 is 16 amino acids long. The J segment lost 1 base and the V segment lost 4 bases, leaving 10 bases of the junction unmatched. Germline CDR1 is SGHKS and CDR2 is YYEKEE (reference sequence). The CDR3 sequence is CASSKPTGQTNTEAFF. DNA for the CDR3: TGTGCCAGCAGCAAACCGACGGGACAGACGAACACTGAAGCTTTCTTT.

The CDR3 loop reads CAISEMTGDNQPQHF. CDR3 DNA sequence: TGTGCCATCAGTGAAATGACAGGGGACAATCAGCCCCAGCATTTT. The V gene is TRBV10-3, the J gene TRBJ1-5; 8 bases line up with TRBD1. The germline gives CDR1 ENHRY, CDR2 SYGVKD. V dropped 3 bases and J dropped 3; count of bases not matched to a gene: 4. CDR3 length: 15 amino acids.

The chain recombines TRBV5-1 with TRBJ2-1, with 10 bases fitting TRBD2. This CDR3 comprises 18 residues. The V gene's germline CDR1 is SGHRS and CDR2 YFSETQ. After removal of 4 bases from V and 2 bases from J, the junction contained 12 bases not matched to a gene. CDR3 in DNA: TGCGCCAGCAGCGGAGAGATTTTGAGCGGGAGGGCCTACAATGAGCAGTTCTTC. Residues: CASSGEILSGRAYNEQFF.

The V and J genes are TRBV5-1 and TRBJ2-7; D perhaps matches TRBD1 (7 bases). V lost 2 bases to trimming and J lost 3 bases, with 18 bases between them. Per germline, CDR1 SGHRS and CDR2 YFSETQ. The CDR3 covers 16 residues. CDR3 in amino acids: CASSFPPGGLNYEQYF. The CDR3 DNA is TGCGCCAGCAGCTTTCCCCCAGGGGGGTTAAACTACGAGCAGTACTTC.

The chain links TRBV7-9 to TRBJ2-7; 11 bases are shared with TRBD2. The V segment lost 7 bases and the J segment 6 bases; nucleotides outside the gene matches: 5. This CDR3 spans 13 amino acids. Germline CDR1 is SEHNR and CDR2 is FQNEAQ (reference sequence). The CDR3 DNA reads TGTGCCAGCACGACCGGGACTAGCGGCGAGCAGTACTTC. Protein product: CASTTGTSGEQYF. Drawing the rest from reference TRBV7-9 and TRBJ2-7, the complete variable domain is DTGVSQNPRHKITKRGQNVTFRCDPISEHNRLYWYRQTLGQGPEFLTYFQNEAQLEKSRLLSDRFSAERPKGSFSTLEIQRTEQGDSAMYLCASTTGTSGEQYFGPGTRLTVT.

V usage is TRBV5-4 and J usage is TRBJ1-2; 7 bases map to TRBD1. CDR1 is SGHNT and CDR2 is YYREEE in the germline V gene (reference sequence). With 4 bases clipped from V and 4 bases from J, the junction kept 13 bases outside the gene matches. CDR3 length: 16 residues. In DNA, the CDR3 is TGTGCCAGCAGCCCGGGAGGGGGCCCTTTCCTCTATGGCTACACCTTC. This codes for CASSPGGGPFLYGYTF.

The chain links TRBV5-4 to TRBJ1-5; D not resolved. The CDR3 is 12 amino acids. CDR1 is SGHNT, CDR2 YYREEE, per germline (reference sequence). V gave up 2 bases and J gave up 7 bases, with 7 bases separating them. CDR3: CASSFLGQPQHF. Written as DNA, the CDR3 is TGTGCCAGCAGCTTCTTGGGCCAGCCCCAGCATTTT.

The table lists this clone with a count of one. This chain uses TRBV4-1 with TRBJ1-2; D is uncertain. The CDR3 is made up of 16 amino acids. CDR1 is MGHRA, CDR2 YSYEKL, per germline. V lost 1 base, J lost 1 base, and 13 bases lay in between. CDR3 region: CASSQVIVHSNYGYTF. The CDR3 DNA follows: TGCGCCAGCAGCCAAGTAATCGTCCACAGTAACTATGGCTACACCTTC.

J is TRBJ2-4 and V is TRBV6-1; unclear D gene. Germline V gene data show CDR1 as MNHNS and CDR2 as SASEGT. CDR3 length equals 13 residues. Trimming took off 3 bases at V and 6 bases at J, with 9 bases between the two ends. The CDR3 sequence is CASSEGRGNIQYF. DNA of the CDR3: TGTGCCAGCAGTGAGGGCAGAGGAAACATTCAGTACTTC.

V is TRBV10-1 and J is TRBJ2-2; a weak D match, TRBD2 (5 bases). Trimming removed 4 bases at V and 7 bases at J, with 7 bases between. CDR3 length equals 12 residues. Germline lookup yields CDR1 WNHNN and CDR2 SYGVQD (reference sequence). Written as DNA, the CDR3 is TGCGCCAGCAGTGCGGGGATCGGGGAGCTGTTTTTT. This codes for CASSAGIGELFF.

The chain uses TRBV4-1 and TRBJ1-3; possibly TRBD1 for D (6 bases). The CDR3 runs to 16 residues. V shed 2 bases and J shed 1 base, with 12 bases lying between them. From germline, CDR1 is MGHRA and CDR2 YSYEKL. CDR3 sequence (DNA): TGCGCCAGCAGCCAATCCCAGGGGTATTCTGGAAACACCATATATTTT. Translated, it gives CASSQSQGYSGNTIYF.

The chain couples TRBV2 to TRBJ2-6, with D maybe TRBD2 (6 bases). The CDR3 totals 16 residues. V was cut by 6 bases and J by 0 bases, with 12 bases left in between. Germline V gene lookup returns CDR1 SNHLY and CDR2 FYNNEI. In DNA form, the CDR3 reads TGTGCCAGCAGGGGGACTGCCAGCTCTGGGGCCAACGTCCTGACTTTC. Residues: CASRGTASSGANVLTF.

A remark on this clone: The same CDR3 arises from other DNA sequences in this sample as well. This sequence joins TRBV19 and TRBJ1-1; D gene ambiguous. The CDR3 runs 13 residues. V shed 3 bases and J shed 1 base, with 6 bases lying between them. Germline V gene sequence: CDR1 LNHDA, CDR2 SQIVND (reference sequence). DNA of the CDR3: TGTGCCAGTAGTATCGGAAGGAACACTGAAGCTTTCTTT. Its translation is CASSIGRNTEAFF. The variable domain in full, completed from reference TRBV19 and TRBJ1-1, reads DGGITQSPKYLFRKEGQNVTLSCEQNLNHDAMYWYRQDPGQGLRLIYYSQIVNDFQKGDIAEGYSVSREKKESFPLTVTSAQKNPTAFYLCASSIGRNTEAFFGQGTRLTVV.

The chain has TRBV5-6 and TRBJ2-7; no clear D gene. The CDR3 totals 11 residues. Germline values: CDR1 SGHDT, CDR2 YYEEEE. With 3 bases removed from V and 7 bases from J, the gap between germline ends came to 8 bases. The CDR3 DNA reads TGTGCCAGCAGCTCCCTTCAGGAGCAGTACTTC. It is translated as CASSSLQEQYF. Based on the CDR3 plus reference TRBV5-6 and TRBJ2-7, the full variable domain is DAGVTQSPTHLIKTRGQQVTLRCSPKSGHDTVSWYQQALGQGPQFIFQYYEEEERQRGNFPDRFSGHQFPNYSSELNVNALLLGDSALYLCASSSLQEQYFGPGTRLTVT.

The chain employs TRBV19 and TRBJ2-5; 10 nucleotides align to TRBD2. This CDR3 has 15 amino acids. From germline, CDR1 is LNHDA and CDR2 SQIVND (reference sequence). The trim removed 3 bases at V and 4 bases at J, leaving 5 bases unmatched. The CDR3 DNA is TGTGCCAGTAGTATTTTAGCGGGAGGAGCAGAGACCCAGTACTTC. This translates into CASSILAGGAETQYF.

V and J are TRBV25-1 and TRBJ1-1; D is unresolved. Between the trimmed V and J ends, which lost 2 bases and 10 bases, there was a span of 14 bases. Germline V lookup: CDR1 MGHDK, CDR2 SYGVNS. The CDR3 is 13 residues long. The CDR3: CASSEVRGLGAFF. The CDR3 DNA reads TGTGCCAGCAGTGAAGTGCGAGGGCTCGGAGCTTTCTTT.

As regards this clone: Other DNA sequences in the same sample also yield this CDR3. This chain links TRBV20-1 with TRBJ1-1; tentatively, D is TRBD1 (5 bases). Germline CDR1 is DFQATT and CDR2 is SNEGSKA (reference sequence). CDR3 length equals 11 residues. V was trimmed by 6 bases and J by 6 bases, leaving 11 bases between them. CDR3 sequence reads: CSARVGAEAFF. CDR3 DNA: TGCAGTGCCAGGGTGGGTGCTGAAGCTTTCTTT.